The 18 T cell receptor beta chains below come from one sample, sequenced in a study of T-cell reconstitution after alpha-beta-depleted transplantation in children. The TCRbeta library was prepared with unique molecular identifiers. Using its own MiXCR run on the PCR reads, TCRdb lists one record per CDR3 protein. The sample carries 350,000 to 450,000 distinct CDR3 sequences, about 14% recorded once. The sequencing used PBMCs, collected from the stem cell graft. The source is a human donor who donated a stem cell graft to a child with Fanconi anemia.

This clonotype was seen a handful of times. The V gene is TRBV5-1, the J gene TRBJ2-1; 8 bases line up with TRBD1. The germline CDR1 and CDR2 sequences are SGHRS and YFSETQ. This CDR3 contains 16 residues. Unmatched junction bases numbered 13, after V lost 4 bases and J lost 7 bases. The CDR3: CASSQQPEQGANEQFF. The CDR3 DNA reads TGCGCCAGCAGCCAACAACCGGAGCAGGGGGCTAATGAGCAGTTCTTC.

V gene TRBV20-1 combines with J gene TRBJ1-1; 7 bases align to TRBD1. CDR1 and CDR2 (germline): DFQATT, SNEGSKA (reference sequence). V dropped 0 bases and J dropped 11; count of bases not matched to a gene: 9. This CDR3 comprises 13 residues. In DNA, the CDR3 is TGCAGTGCTAGAGATCAGGGCATACAGGGGGCTTTCTTT. Translation: CSARDQGIQGAFF.

There are a few counts of this clonotype. The J gene is TRBJ2-1, the V gene TRBV27; 8 bases are shared with TRBD1. V dropped 4 bases and J dropped 12; count of bases not matched to a gene: 8. The germline CDR1 and CDR2 sequences are MNHEY and SMNVEV (reference sequence). The CDR3 extends over 13 amino acids. The CDR3 coding sequence is TGTGCCAGCAGTTCCCTGGACAGGGAACGGCAGTTCTTC. Translation: CASSSLDRERQFF.

This clonotype was counted a few times. The chain is built from TRBV5-6 and TRBJ2-4; D assignment may be TRBD1 or TRBD2 (5 bases each). V was cut by 2 bases and J by 9 bases, with 12 bases left in between. The CDR3 is made up of 13 amino acids. Germline CDR1 reads SGHDT; CDR2 reads YYEEEE. The CDR3 region is CASSFQGVGIQYF. CDR3 bases: TGTGCCAGCAGCTTCCAGGGAGTGGGCATTCAGTACTTC. The variable domain in full, completed from reference TRBV5-6 and TRBJ2-4, reads DAGVTQSPTHLIKTRGQQVTLRCSPKSGHDTVSWYQQALGQGPQFIFQYYEEEERQRGNFPDRFSGHQFPNYSSELNVNALLLGDSALYLCASSFQGVGIQYFGAGTRLSVL.

This clonotype was found many times. The chain joins TRBV5-1 to TRBJ1-2, with D perhaps TRBD1 (5 bases). CDR3 length: 12 residues. Trimming took off 5 bases at V and 13 bases at J, with 18 bases between the two ends. Germline values: CDR1 SGHRS, CDR2 YFSETQ. Written as DNA, the CDR3 is TGCGCCAGCAGTGATGGGACGGCGGGTTGCACCTTC. It encodes CASSDGTAGCTF.

This clonotype has just a few counts. V gene TRBV4-3 combines with J gene TRBJ1-1; 11 bases fit TRBD1. The V and J ends lost 5 bases and 3 bases, in that order; junction bases with no gene match: 5. In germline, CDR1 is LGHNA, CDR2 YSLEER. This CDR3 spans 15 amino acids. CDR3 sequence: CASSKRDRGYTEAFF. CDR3 in DNA: TGCGCCAGCAGCAAACGGGACAGGGGGTACACTGAAGCTTTCTTT.

This clonotype showed up just a few times. This chain connects TRBV21-1 to TRBJ2-7; whether TRBD1, the table's D call, matches the DNA was not checked. TRBV21-1 is noted as a pseudogene. The length of the CDR3 is 17 residues. CDR3 coding DNA: TGTGCCAGCAGCGAAGTCCGGGACAGGGCCAGCTCCTACGAGCAGTACGTC. It is translated as CASSEVRDRASSYEQYV.

The chain joins TRBV7-3 to TRBJ2-1, with D perhaps being TRBD1 or TRBD2 (5 bases each). V was trimmed by 2 bases and J by 9 bases, leaving 11 bases between them. Germline values: CDR1 SGHTA, CDR2 FQGTGA. This CDR3 comprises 13 residues. This CDR3 reads CASSLFVGGEQFF. Written as DNA, the CDR3 is TGTGCCAGCAGCTTATTTGTTGGGGGTGAGCAGTTCTTC.

In this sample, this clonotype turned up a few times. The chain employs TRBV29-1 and TRBJ2-1, with 7 bases identical to TRBD2. This CDR3 is 14 amino acids long. From germline, CDR1 is SQVTM and CDR2 ANQGSEA. V was pared by 4 bases and J by 2 bases, with 5 bases of the junction left unmatched. CDR3 protein: CSVVGGGTYNEQFF. The CDR3 DNA reads as TGCAGCGTTGTCGGCGGGGGAACCTACAATGAGCAGTTCTTC.

This clonotype was seen at least ten times. J is TRBJ2-7 and V is TRBV20-1; D perhaps matches TRBD1 (5 bases). Trimming pared 5 bases from V and 4 bases from J, leaving 12 bases between. Germline lookup yields CDR1 DFQATT and CDR2 SNEGSKA (reference sequence). The CDR3 loop spans 12 amino acids. This chain's CDR3 is CSACPQGYEQYF. The CDR3 DNA reads TGCAGTGCTTGCCCGCAGGGTTACGAGCAGTACTTC.

This clonotype came up many times. The rearrangement uses TRBV27 and TRBJ2-3; 12 bases line up with TRBD2. This CDR3 has 16 residues. V dropped 5 bases and J dropped 6; count of bases not matched to a gene: 9. Per germline, CDR1 MNHEY and CDR2 SMNVEV (reference sequence). The CDR3 here is CASSPWTSGNLDTQYF. For the CDR3, the DNA is TGTGCCAGCAGTCCCTGGACTAGCGGGAACTTGGATACGCAGTATTTT.

This clonotype was found a few times. The rearrangement uses TRBV12-3 or TRBV12-4 and TRBJ1-3, with a tentative D call TRBD1 (6 bases). V was pared by 5 bases and J by 0 bases, with 11 bases between. The CDR3 is 15 amino acids. The CDR3 loop reads CASSPQGASGNTIYF. The DNA for the CDR3 is TGTGCCAGCAGTCCACAGGGAGCCTCTGGAAACACCATATATTTT.

There are a few counts of this clonotype. CDR3 sequence reads: CAISPDGYGYTF. CDR3 coding DNA: TGTGCCATCAGTCCAGACGGCTATGGCTACACCTTC. The chain joins TRBV10-3 to TRBJ1-2; no clear D. Germline V CDR1 and CDR2: ENHRY, SYGVKD. The CDR3 runs 12 residues. V dropped 5 bases and J dropped 4 bases, with 8 bases sitting between them.

The table lists this clonotype with a few counts. V is TRBV6-5 and J is TRBJ2-5; TRBD1 aligns across 9 bases. CDR1 and CDR2 from the germline V gene are MNHEY and SVGAGI. With V trimmed by 3 bases and J by 5 bases, 7 bases remained unmatched. The CDR3 runs to 15 residues. CDR3 nucleotides: TGTGCCAGCAGTTATACCGGGACAGGGAGGGAGACCCAGTACTTC. Its protein product is CASSYTGTGRETQYF.

The chain uses TRBV20-1 and TRBJ2-5; no clear D. V lost 4 bases to trimming and J lost 4 bases, with 7 bases between them. Looked up from germline, CDR1 is DFQATT and CDR2 is SNEGSKA (reference sequence). CDR3 size: 11 residues. CDR3 sequence: CSAKPGETQYF. The CDR3 DNA sequence: TGCAGTGCTAAGCCAGGAGAGACCCAGTACTTC.

This clonotype was recorded at least ten times. V is TRBV4-3 and J is TRBJ2-1; no firm D call. The germline V gene encodes CDR1 LGHNA and CDR2 YSLEER. V lost 4 bases and J lost 8, with 18 bases in between. The CDR3 is 15 amino acids. This CDR3 is CASSPFASTGYEQFF. CDR3 sequence (DNA): TGCGCCAGCAGCCCTTTTGCGTCCACTGGGTATGAGCAGTTCTTC.

This clonotype was seen a few times. This rearrangement joins TRBV28 to TRBJ2-2; 7 nucleotides line up with TRBD1. The CDR3 covers 15 residues. The trim removed 7 bases at V and 5 bases at J, leaving 10 bases unmatched. Germline-derived CDR1 and CDR2 are MDHEN and SYDVKM. This chain's CDR3 is CASIVTGTETGELFF. DNA for the CDR3: TGTGCCAGCATAGTTACCGGGACAGAGACCGGGGAGCTGTTTTTT.

This clonotype occurred a few times. The chain couples TRBV12-3 or TRBV12-4 to TRBJ1-5, with a weak D call TRBD1 (5 bases). The CDR3 is 15 residues long. V lost 2 bases to trimming and J lost 6 bases, with 14 bases between them. The CDR3 DNA reads as TGTGCCAGCAGTTTAACAGGCCTGAAAGGTCAGCCCCAGCATTTT. The encoded protein is CASSLTGLKGQPQHF.